The 22 T cell receptor beta chains below come from one sample, sequenced in a study of blood T cell repertoires in COVID-19. Method: immunoSEQ multiplex PCR; TCRdb's copy keeps in-frame clones and lacks some. Of roughly 60,000 clones listed, 70% to 85% are singletons. Sequenced material: peripheral blood. The source is a man aged 55-75 years with acute or convalescent COVID-19.

This clone turned up a few times. The DNA of the CDR3 is TGTGCCACCAGTGACAGGGGCAAAGCTTTCTTT. Translated: CATSDRGKAFF. The chain uses TRBV24-1 and TRBJ1-1; possible D gene TRBD1, 6 bases. Germline V gives CDR1 KGHDR, CDR2 SFDVKD. V was trimmed by 4 bases and J by 9 bases, leaving 8 bases between them. This CDR3 spans 11 amino acids.

The J gene is TRBJ2-3, the V gene TRBV12-3 or TRBV12-4; D is unclear. This CDR3 has 13 residues. Between the trimmed V and J ends, which lost 6 bases and 8 bases, there was a span of 15 bases. The CDR3 loop reads CASSRVSAGTQYF. CDR3 sequence (DNA): TGTGCCAGCAGCCGAGTCTCTGCAGGTACGCAGTATTTT.

The chain has TRBV19 and TRBJ1-2, with 11 bases fitting TRBD1. Germline assignment: CDR1 LNHDA and CDR2 SQIVND (reference sequence). The CDR3 runs to 18 residues. The V gene end was trimmed by 3 bases and the J gene end by 3 bases; junction bases not matched to a gene: 12. The CDR3 reads CASSIRTGGASGHYGYTF. DNA for the CDR3: TGTGCCAGTAGTATCCGGACAGGGGGCGCATCAGGGCACTATGGCTACACCTTC.

The chain joins TRBV20-1 to TRBJ2-7; 12 bases are a match to TRBD2. The germline V gene encodes CDR1 DFQATT and CDR2 SNEGSKA (reference sequence). V gave up 3 bases and J gave up 3 bases; unmatched junction bases: 3. CDR3 length equals 14 residues. Written as DNA, the CDR3 is TGCAGTGCTAGTGGACTAGCGGGGAGCTACGAGCAGTACTTC. It yields the protein CSASGLAGSYEQYF.

This clone was found once. The chain couples TRBV19 to TRBJ1-5; 7 bases fit TRBD1. J gave up 6 bases and V 4 bases, and 12 bases lay outside the gene matches. The CDR3 is made up of 16 amino acids. Germline CDR1 reads LNHDA; CDR2 reads SQIVND (reference sequence). CDR3 in DNA: TGTGCCAGTAGTAGGCTTACAGGGGCCGGTGTTCAGCCCCAGCATTTT. It is translated as CASSRLTGAGVQPQHF. Based on the CDR3 plus reference TRBV19 and TRBJ1-5, the full variable domain is DGGITQSPKYLFRKEGQNVTLSCEQNLNHDAMYWYRQDPGQGLRLIYYSQIVNDFQKGDIAEGYSVSREKKESFPLTVTSAQKNPTAFYLCASSRLTGAGVQPQHFGDGTRLSIL.

This chain joins TRBV6-8 and TRBJ2-7, with 13 nucleotides matching TRBD2. CDR3 length: 15 amino acids. Germline assignment: CDR1 MNHGY and CDR2 SAAAGT. V was clipped by 5 bases and J by 4 bases; unmatched bases: 5. CDR3 region: CASSRTSGGVYEQYF. CDR3 nucleotide sequence: TGTGCCAGCAGTAGGACTAGCGGGGGTGTATACGAGCAGTACTTC.

CDR3 residues: CASSQTGSSYEQYF. The CDR3 nucleotides are TGTGCCAGCTCACAAACCGGGAGCTCCTACGAGCAGTACTTC. The chain employs TRBV18 and TRBJ2-7; D possibly corresponds to TRBD2 (6 bases). Germline V gene lookup returns CDR1 KGHSH and CDR2 LQKENI. The CDR3 runs to 14 residues. Trimming removed 4 bases from V and 0 bases from J, with 10 bases in between.

This sequence joins TRBV21-1 and TRBJ1-5; the table's D call, TRBD1, has no DNA check behind it. TRBV21-1 is annotated as a pseudogene. The CDR3 sequence is 15 residues long. This CDR3 reads CASSKTGDSNQPQHF. CDR3 DNA sequence: TGTGCCAGCAGCAAAACTGGGGACAGTAATCAGCCCCAGCATTTT.

V is TRBV2 and J is TRBJ1-5; D gene ambiguous. Between the trimmed V and J ends, which lost 4 bases and 4 bases, there was a span of 11 bases. This CDR3 contains 14 residues. CDR1 and CDR2 from the germline V gene are SNHLY and FYNNEI. In nucleotides, the CDR3 is TGTGCCAGCAGTGTGGTTTCCGAGAATCAGCCCCAGCATTTT. It translates to CASSVVSENQPQHF. Combining the CDR3 with reference TRBV2 and TRBJ1-5 gives the whole variable domain EPEVTQTPSHQVTQMGQEVILRCVPISNHLYFYWYRQILGQKVEFLVSFYNNEISEKSEIFDDQFSVERPDGSNFTLKIRSTKLEDSAMYFCASSVVSENQPQHFGDGTRLSIL.

The CDR3 loop is CASSPGGTGRAPDTQYF. For the CDR3, the DNA is TGTGCCAGCAGCCCCGGGGGGACTGGGCGGGCCCCAGATACGCAGTATTTT. V usage is TRBV5-4 and J usage is TRBJ2-3; TRBD2 matches 7 bases. The CDR3 is 17 amino acids. Germline lookup yields CDR1 SGHNT and CDR2 YYREEE (reference sequence). V dropped 4 bases and J dropped 4; count of bases not matched to a gene: 15.

The chain carries TRBV9 and TRBJ1-2, with D hard to call. Germline CDR1 reads SGDLS; CDR2 reads YYNGEE. V shed 4 bases and J shed 4 bases, with 5 bases lying between them. CDR3 length equals 11 residues. CDR3 sequence (DNA): TGTGCCAGCAGCACCAGCTATGGCTACACCTTC. Its translation: CASSTSYGYTF.

The chain uses TRBV2 and TRBJ1-6; maybe TRBD1 (6 bases). Trimming took off 6 bases at V and 7 bases at J, with 13 bases between the two ends. Germline loops: CDR1 SNHLY, CDR2 FYNNEI. The length of the CDR3 is 14 residues. CDR3 in DNA: TGTGCCAGCAGGCCCAGGGGAGTAAATTCACCCCTCCACTTT. Encoded protein: CASRPRGVNSPLHF.

The chain has TRBV24-1 and TRBJ2-3; TRBD1 matches 7 bases. The germline V gene has CDR1 KGHDR and CDR2 SFDVKD. The V and J ends lost 5 bases and 2 bases, in that order; junction bases with no gene match: 6. CDR3 length: 15 amino acids. The CDR3 sequence: CATSGGRGITDTQYF. The CDR3 DNA sequence: TGTGCCACCAGTGGAGGCAGGGGGATCACAGATACGCAGTATTTT.

The chain recombines TRBV6-2 or TRBV6-3 with TRBJ2-7; D uncertain. Per the germline V gene, CDR1 is MNHEY and CDR2 is SVGEGT. The CDR3 sequence is 20 residues long. V lost 2 bases to trimming and J lost 0 bases, with 26 bases between them. The CDR3 spells CASSYPNWAITSKSSYEQYF. As DNA, the CDR3 is TGTGCCAGCAGTTACCCCAACTGGGCCATTACCTCCAAGAGCTCCTACGAGCAGTACTTC.

This chain links TRBV12-3 or TRBV12-4 with TRBJ1-2; TRBD1 matches 7 bases. This CDR3 region has 13 residues. Trimming cost V 7 bases and J 6 bases; bases outside gene matches: 8. Here the CDR3 DNA reads TGTGCCAGCACTGGGACAGCGAACGATGGCTACACCTTC. This codes for CASTGTANDGYTF.

CDR3 in DNA: TGTGCCACCAGTGATTTATACAGCTATGGCTACACCTTC. As protein: CATSDLYSYGYTF. The V call is TRBV24-1, the J call TRBJ1-2, with D uncertain. Deletions cut 1 base from V and 4 bases from J, with 6 bases between. The CDR3 is 13 amino acids. Germline V gives CDR1 KGHDR, CDR2 SFDVKD.

V usage is TRBV10-3 and J usage is TRBJ1-1; D remains unclear. CDR1 is ENHRY and CDR2 is SYGVKD in the germline V gene. V lost 2 bases and J 4 bases, leaving 14 bases between the germline ends. The CDR3 is 15 residues long. CDR3 in amino acids: CAISENRAGSTEAFF. CDR3 coding DNA: TGTGCCATCAGTGAGAACCGAGCGGGGAGCACTGAAGCTTTCTTT.

The J gene is TRBJ1-2, the V gene TRBV6-1; maybe TRBD1 (5 bases). The CDR3 covers 16 residues. The V gene lost 3 bases and the J gene lost 4 bases, with 18 bases spanning the gap. Looked up from germline, CDR1 is MNHNS and CDR2 is SASEGT. CDR3: CASSDRGMPDGYGYTF. The CDR3 DNA follows: TGTGCCAGCAGTGATAGGGGAATGCCCGACGGCTATGGCTACACCTTC.

This chain links TRBV5-1 with TRBJ1-4; D is undetermined. CDR1 is SGHRS, CDR2 YFSETQ, per germline. This CDR3 has 16 amino acids. Trimming removed 3 bases at V and 4 bases at J, with 16 bases between. The CDR3 DNA follows: TGCGCCAGCAGCTCGAATCGTGAGGGCTTTAATGAAAAACTGTTTTTT. It specifies CASSSNREGFNEKLFF.

The table lists this clone with a few counts. V is TRBV5-1 and J is TRBJ2-3, with TRBD2 matching over 7 bases. This CDR3 is built from 17 residues. Germline values: CDR1 SGHRS, CDR2 YFSETQ. Losses at the gene ends were 0 bases for V and 2 bases for J; bases not matched to a gene: 9. CDR3 amino acids: CASSLAPKAGTTDTQYF. In DNA form, the CDR3 reads TGCGCCAGCAGCTTGGCGCCTAAAGCGGGGACCACAGATACGCAGTATTTT. The full variable domain, with the rest looked up from reference TRBV5-1 and TRBJ2-3, is KAGVTQTPRYLIKTRGQQVTLSCSPISGHRSVSWYQQTPGQGLQFLFEYFSETQRNKGNFPGRFSGRQFSNSRSEMNVSTLELGDSALYLCASSLAPKAGTTDTQYFGPGTRLTVL.

The V call is TRBV28, the J call TRBJ2-7, with D possibly being TRBD1 (6 bases). The CDR3 consists of 14 residues. Germline lookup yields CDR1 MDHEN and CDR2 SYDVKM. Trimming pared 4 bases from V and 6 bases from J, leaving 16 bases between. The CDR3 loop reads CASSYPRDTAEQYF. CDR3 sequence (DNA): TGTGCCAGCAGTTACCCCCGGGACACGGCCGAGCAGTACTTC.

This clone appeared a single time. The V gene is TRBV5-1, the J gene TRBJ1-1; D unresolved. The CDR3 covers 13 residues. The germline V gene encodes CDR1 SGHRS and CDR2 YFSETQ. Trimming took 1 base from V and 2 from J, leaving 6 bases between them. Here the CDR3 reads CASSLYKNTEAFF. DNA of the CDR3: TGCGCCAGCAGCTTGTATAAAAACACTGAAGCTTTCTTT. Based on the CDR3 plus reference TRBV5-1 and TRBJ1-1, the full variable domain is KAGVTQTPRYLIKTRGQQVTLSCSPISGHRSVSWYQQTPGQGLQFLFEYFSETQRNKGNFPGRFSGRQFSNSRSEMNVSTLELGDSALYLCASSLYKNTEAFFGQGTRLTVV.